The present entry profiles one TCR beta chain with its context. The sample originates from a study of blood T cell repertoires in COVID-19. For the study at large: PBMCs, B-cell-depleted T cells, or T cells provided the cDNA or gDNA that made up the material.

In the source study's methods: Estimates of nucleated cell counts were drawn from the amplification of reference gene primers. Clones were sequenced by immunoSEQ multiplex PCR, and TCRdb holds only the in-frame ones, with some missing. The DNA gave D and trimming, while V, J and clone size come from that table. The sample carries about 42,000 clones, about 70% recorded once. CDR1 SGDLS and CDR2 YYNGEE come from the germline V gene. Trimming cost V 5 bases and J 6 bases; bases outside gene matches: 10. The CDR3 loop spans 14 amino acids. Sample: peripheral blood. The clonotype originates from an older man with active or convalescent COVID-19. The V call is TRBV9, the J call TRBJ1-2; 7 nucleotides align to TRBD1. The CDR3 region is CASSRTGVANGYTF. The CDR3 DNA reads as TGTGCCAGCAGTAGAACAGGGGTGGCAAATGGCTACACCTTC.